This T cell receptor (beta chain) was obtained from a study of CD8 T cells in Susac syndrome. Overall study: Susac syndrome patients were untreated, on corticosteroids with some adding intravenous immunoglobulin, or on intravenous immunoglobulin only. Notes on the study in general: Susac-specific public clones in total CD8+ repertoires numbered some 16; in CD8+ TEMRA repertoires, they numbered several.

Germline V gene sequence: CDR1 MGHRA, CDR2 YSYEKL. V trimming: 6 bases; J trimming: 5 bases; junction bases outside the gene matches: 8. There are 15 residues in the CDR3. An input of about 0.45 to 1 ug of RNA was subjected to reverse transcription using random hexamers. An immunoSEQ multiplex PCR generated amplified TCR beta CDR3 products spanning 54 Vbeta and 13 Jbeta. Via MiXCR, TCRdb re-called the immunoSEQ multiplex PCR reads, giving one row per CDR3 protein. The sample records 65,000 to 85,000 distinct CDR3 sequences, about 93% being singletons. Comment on this clonotype: No antigen is known for it.

This TCR was recovered from a human donor with Susac syndrome. V usage is TRBV4-1 and J usage is TRBJ2-1, with 9 bases fitting TRBD2. Material: CD8+ T cells from PBMCs. The CDR3 nucleotides are TGCGCCAGCAGTATAGCGGGAGTCATCCACAATGAGCAGTTCTTC. Translated, it gives CASSIAGVIHNEQFF.